The source of this T cell receptor beta chain is a study of technical replicates of blood from a handful of donors (dated by TCRdb to 2017 to 2019). About this clone itself: Its specific antigen is unknown. The input lacks base qualities; no much larger clone sits a single base away.

The CDR3 runs 16 amino acids, cysteine and phenylalanine included. Only CDR3 DNA is held: 48 bases, read in frame from base 1. Trimming at the junction amounts to 1 base on V and 0 bases on J, and the germline ends lie 11 bases apart. CDR1 and CDR2 are read off the germline V gene as SGDLS and YYNGEE. Libraries were constructed by the immunoSEQ multiplex PCR assay. TCRdb carries this immuneACCESS record with in-frame sequences only. Its versions omit some clonotypes, under half of them owing to an unresolved V gene in the studies checked, with the rest unexplained. Recorded for this sample are about 75,000 clones; around 91% of them occurred a single time. Under 0.4% of the sample comes from the top ten.

Source material: T cells isolated from PBMCs. Recombination joined TRBV9 with TRBJ1-3, with a weak D call of TRBD1 (6 bases match). The source is a human donor in good health. Some clones in this sample may be carry-over from other donors' samples. The CDR3 sequence is CASSVTGQSSGNTIYF. At the DNA level, the sequence is TGTGCCAGCAGCGTAACAGGGCAGAGCTCTGGAAACACCATATATTTT.